The 15 T cell receptor beta chains below all came from one sample that was sequenced in a study of OX40 agonist ivuxolimab in advanced cancers. Here immunoSEQ multiplex PCR was the method, and the copy in TCRdb shows in-frame clones only, minus some. The sample carries approximately 57,000 clones, 75% to 90% recorded once. The material sequenced was CD4+ or CD8+ T cells sorted from blood, taken in a trial of the OX40 agonist ivuxolimab. The origin of the receptors is an adult with an advanced solid tumor such as melanoma, head and neck, liver or kidney cancer.

Remarks on this clone: Other DNA sequences in this sample translate to the same CDR3. The gene calls are TRBV7-3 and TRBJ1-1; a possible D gene is TRBD1 (5 bases). The CDR3 spans 13 residues. CDR1 and CDR2 from the germline V gene are SGHTA and FQGTGA. Trimming shortened V by 0 bases and J by 4 bases, and 6 bases separated the two germline ends. In nucleotides, the CDR3 is TGTGCCAGCAGCTTAACGAGGGGCACTGAAGCTTTCTTT. This sequence encodes CASSLTRGTEAFF. The complete variable domain, with remaining parts taken from reference TRBV7-3 and TRBJ1-1, reads GAGVSQTPSNKVTEKGKYVELRCDPISGHTALYWYRQSLGQGPEFLIYFQGTGAADDSGLPNDRFFAVRPEGSVSTLKIQRTERGDSAVYLCASSLTRGTEAFFGQGTRLTVV.

This chain connects TRBV10-3 to TRBJ1-2; D not resolved. Germline CDR1 is ENHRY and CDR2 is SYGVKD. V dropped 3 bases and J dropped 6 bases, with 5 bases sitting between them. CDR3 length: 11 residues. CDR3 residues: CAISEADGYTF. The CDR3 DNA sequence: TGTGCCATCAGTGAAGCCGATGGCTACACCTTC.

The V call is TRBV9, the J call TRBJ2-7; 7 bases map to TRBD1. Germline loops: CDR1 SGDLS, CDR2 YYNGEE. Trimming removed 0 bases from V and 2 bases from J; junction bases left unmatched: 2. The CDR3 sequence is 14 residues long. In nucleotides, the CDR3 is TGTGCCAGCAGCGTAGGGGGACAGACCTACGAGCAGTACTTC. Translating gives CASSVGGQTYEQYF.

The rearrangement joins TRBV29-1 to TRBJ2-1; 7 bases agree with TRBD2. The trim removed 4 bases at V and 4 bases at J, leaving 13 bases unmatched. The CDR3 runs 16 residues. Germline V lookup: CDR1 SQVTM, CDR2 ANQGSEA. CDR3: CSVGLWRELRYNEQFF. DNA of the CDR3: TGCAGCGTTGGTCTCTGGCGGGAGCTCAGATACAATGAGCAGTTCTTC.

This clone was seen a few times. The chain couples TRBV30 to TRBJ1-1; a possible D gene is TRBD1 (6 bases). Germline V lookup: CDR1 GTSNPN, CDR2 SVGIG (reference sequence). The CDR3 totals 13 residues. Trimming took 5 bases from V and 5 from J, leaving 15 bases between them. CDR3 sequence: CAWGRGRGTEAFF. The CDR3 DNA sequence: TGTGCCTGGGGACGAGGGAGGGGGACTGAAGCTTTCTTT.

V gene TRBV14 combines with J gene TRBJ1-2; TRBD1 agrees at 10 bases. The CDR3 totals 13 residues. CDR1 and CDR2 (germline): SGHDN, FVKESK. Trimming removed 3 bases from V and 8 bases from J; junction bases left unmatched: 3. The CDR3 DNA reads TGTGCCAGCAGCCAGGACAGGGGGATCGGCTACACCTTC. Its translation: CASSQDRGIGYTF. Complete variable domain (other parts from reference TRBV14 and TRBJ1-2): EAGVTQFPSHSVIEKGQTVTLRCDPISGHDNLYWYRRVMGKEIKFLLHFVKESKQDESGMPNNRFLAERTGGTYSTLKVQPAELEDSGVYFCASSQDRGIGYTFGSGTRLTVV.

In regard to this clone: Sequence at one end of the junction differs from germline and may be a read error. This chain connects TRBV5-6 to TRBJ2-3; 7 positions agree with TRBD1. CDR1 is SGHDT and CDR2 is YYEEEE in the germline V gene. The CDR3 is 16 amino acids. CDR3 residues: CASSFLYTTGHSPYSF. In nucleotides, the CDR3 is TGTGCCAGCAGCTTTTTGTATACGACAGGGCATTCACCCTATAGCTTT.

The chain uses TRBV28 and TRBJ2-5; maybe TRBD1 (6 bases). The germline gives CDR1 MDHEN, CDR2 SYDVKM. The CDR3 contains 15 residues. The V end lost 5 bases, the J end lost 4 bases, and 17 bases lay between the germline ends. The DNA for the CDR3 is TGTGCCAGCAGTACGTATGGGGGCGTCCGAGAGACCCAGTACTTC. Protein product: CASSTYGGVRETQYF.

The V and J genes are TRBV6-6 and TRBJ2-5; TRBD2 matches at 10 bases. CDR1 and CDR2 (germline): MNHNY, SVGAGI (reference sequence). The CDR3 consists of 16 residues. J lost 5 bases, V lost 2 bases, and 8 bases had no gene match. The CDR3: CASSYGLAGVGETQYF. Written as DNA, the CDR3 is TGTGCCAGCAGTTACGGGCTAGCGGGAGTTGGGGAGACCCAGTACTTC.

The chain is built from TRBV30 and TRBJ2-3; 9 positions match TRBD1. Germline CDR1 reads GTSNPN; CDR2 reads SVGIG (reference sequence). The CDR3 consists of 15 residues. Unmatched junction bases numbered 5, after V lost 4 bases and J lost 0 bases. The CDR3 bases are TGTGCCTGGACCGTCGGGACAGGGAGCACAGATACGCAGTATTTT. This codes for CAWTVGTGSTDTQYF.

Judged by abundance, this clone is medium-sized. The V gene is TRBV19, the J gene TRBJ1-2; D is undetermined. In germline, CDR1 is LNHDA, CDR2 SQIVND (reference sequence). Trimming removed 3 bases from V and 8 bases from J, with 16 bases in between. The CDR3 contains 14 residues. The CDR3: CASSITFEGGGYTF. The CDR3 nucleotides read TGTGCCAGTAGTATTACGTTCGAGGGCGGCGGCTACACCTTC.

The chain combines TRBV4-1 with TRBJ1-1, with D perhaps TRBD1 (5 bases). The CDR3 consists of 12 residues. Trimming pared 1 base from V and 11 bases from J, leaving 11 bases between. The germline CDR1 and CDR2 sequences are MGHRA and YSYEKL. In DNA, the CDR3 is TGCGCCAGCAGCCAAGGGGGACTTTCGGCTTTCTTT. Translated, it gives CASSQGGLSAFF.

The chain links TRBV29-1 to TRBJ1-3; D is unclear. Looked up from germline, CDR1 is SQVTM and CDR2 is ANQGSEA. Trimming removed 3 bases from V and 0 bases from J, with 9 bases in between. The CDR3 is 14 amino acids. The CDR3: CSVDPASSGNTIYF. CDR3 bases: TGCAGCGTTGATCCGGCCTCCTCTGGAAACACCATATATTTT.

This rearrangement joins TRBV25-1 to TRBJ1-2; D is uncertain. CDR1 MGHDK and CDR2 SYGVNS come from the germline V gene. There are 12 residues in the CDR3. V gave up 0 bases and J gave up 1 base, with 0 bases separating them. The CDR3 here is CASSEYNYGYTF. The CDR3, as DNA: TGTGCCAGCAGTGAATATAACTATGGCTACACCTTC.

The chain is built from TRBV7-9 and TRBJ2-7, with 10 bases fitting TRBD1. Germline-derived CDR1 and CDR2 are SEHNR and FQNEAQ (reference sequence). The V gene end was trimmed by 6 bases and the J gene end by 2 bases; junction bases not matched to a gene: 4. The CDR3 spans 14 residues. The CDR3 coding sequence is TGTGCCAGCAGGCAAGGGACAGGGGCCTACGAGCAGTACTTC. Translated: CASRQGTGAYEQYF. Complete variable domain (other parts from reference TRBV7-9 and TRBJ2-7): DTGVSQNPRHKITKRGQNVTFRCDPISEHNRLYWYRQTLGQGPEFLTYFQNEAQLEKSRLLSDRFSAERPKGSFSTLEIQRTEQGDSAMYLCASRQGTGAYEQYFGPGTRLTVT.